Each of the 28 T cell receptor beta chains below was sequenced from the same sample in a study of blood T cell repertoires in COVID-19. The table came from immunoSEQ multiplex PCR; TCRdb's copy has only in-frame clones and leaves some out. The table lists about 520,000 clones, 70% to 90% of them singletons. Sequencing used peripheral blood. These receptors were collected from a human donor in a cohort sampled during active COVID-19.

This clone was seen a handful of times. The chain links TRBV5-5 to TRBJ1-2, with 7 nucleotides matching TRBD1. J gave up 4 bases and V 4 bases, and 7 bases lay outside the gene matches. This CDR3 is 14 amino acids long. Germline CDR1 and CDR2: SGHKS and YYEKEE (reference sequence). CDR3 bases: TGTGCCAGCAGCCGAGGACAGGACACCTATGGCTACACCTTC. It yields the protein CASSRGQDTYGYTF. Using reference TRBV5-5 and TRBJ1-2 for the parts outside the CDR3, the full variable domain is DAGVTQSPTHLIKTRGQQVTLRCSPISGHKSVSWYQQVLGQGPQFIFQYYEKEERGRGNFPDRFSARQFPNYSSELNVNALLLGDSALYLCASSRGQDTYGYTFGSGTRLTVV.

V usage is TRBV11-2 and J usage is TRBJ1-4; no reliable D call. The CDR3 is 15 residues long. The V gene lost 5 bases and the J gene lost 2 bases, with 12 bases spanning the gap. Looked up from germline, CDR1 is SGHAT and CDR2 is FQNNGV. CDR3 DNA sequence: TGTGCCAGCAGCCCCCTGCGGGGTACTAATGAAAAACTGTTTTTT. It codes for CASSPLRGTNEKLFF. The full variable domain, with the rest looked up from reference TRBV11-2 and TRBJ1-4, is EAGVAQSPRYKIIEKRQSVAFWCNPISGHATLYWYQQILGQGPKLLIQFQNNGVVDDSQLPKDRFSAERLKGVDSTLKIQPAKLEDSAVYLCASSPLRGTNEKLFFGSGTQLSVL.

On this clone itself: Other DNA sequences in this sample translate to the same CDR3. The CDR3 nucleotides are TGTGCCAGTAGCATCGACAGGGGCGCCAATGAAAAACTGTTTTTT. Residues: CASSIDRGANEKLFF. The chain carries TRBV19 and TRBJ1-4; 8 nucleotides match TRBD1. The CDR3 runs to 15 residues. J lost 5 bases, V lost 6 bases, and 8 bases had no gene match. Germline assignment: CDR1 LNHDA and CDR2 SQIVND (reference sequence).

This clone was observed a handful of times. This chain connects TRBV7-2 to TRBJ1-5; 7 nucleotides line up with TRBD1. V lost 3 bases, J lost 2 bases, and 4 bases stayed unmatched. Germline-derived CDR1 and CDR2 are SGHTA and FQGNSA. This CDR3 region has 15 residues. The CDR3 region has the DNA TGTGCCAGCAGCTTGCCGGGGACAGGCAATCAGCCCCAGCATTTT. Translation: CASSLPGTGNQPQHF.

The V gene is TRBV9, the J gene TRBJ2-4, with D perhaps matching TRBD2 (6 bases). The CDR3 covers 17 residues. V was cut by 0 bases and J by 0 bases, with 13 bases left in between. Germline V CDR1 and CDR2: SGDLS, YYNGEE. In DNA, the CDR3 is TGTGCCAGCAGCGTAGCTCCGGGGGATGTAGCCAAAAACATTCAGTACTTC. Translated: CASSVAPGDVAKNIQYF.

The chain is built from TRBV3-1 (or the pseudogene TRBV3-2) and TRBJ2-1, with 8 bases aligning to TRBD2. V shed 5 bases and J 2 bases; nucleotides not matched to a gene: 14. The CDR3 contains 18 residues. Germline V gene data show CDR1 as LGHDT and CDR2 as YNNKEL (reference sequence). The chain's CDR3 is CASSSGSAGVPPYNEQFF. The CDR3 region has the DNA TGTGCCAGCAGCAGCGGGAGCGCGGGAGTCCCCCCCTACAATGAGCAGTTCTTC.

The chain links TRBV7-8 to TRBJ2-5, with a tentative D call TRBD1 (6 bases). With 3 bases removed from V and 5 bases from J, the gap between germline ends came to 13 bases. Germline lookup yields CDR1 SGHVS and CDR2 FQNEAQ. CDR3 size: 14 residues. The CDR3 DNA reads as TGTGCCAGCAGCTTCCGGGACACAGGGGAGACCCAGTACTTC. Amino acid sequence: CASSFRDTGETQYF. Variable domain in full (rest from reference TRBV7-8 and TRBJ2-5): GAGVSQSPRYKVAKRGQDVALRCDPISGHVSLFWYQQALGQGPEFLTYFQNEAQLDKSGLPSDRFFAERPEGSVSTLKIQRTQQEDSAVYLCASSFRDTGETQYFGPGTRLLVL.

A note on this clone: It is unclear where the CDR3 begins or ends on the DNA, so no DNA is shown, and the CDR3 is as TCRdb lists it. The chain employs TRBV19 and TRBJ2-1; the D call of TRBD2 is as the table states it, not checked on the DNA. The CDR3 spans 15 residues, counting both ends. The V gene's germline CDR1 is LNHDA and CDR2 SQIVND (reference sequence). CDR3 in amino acids: CASTSGLPTYNEQFF.

This sequence joins TRBV4-1 and TRBJ1-1, with TRBD1 matching 9 bases. Germline CDR1 reads MGHRA; CDR2 reads YSYEKL. The CDR3 totals 16 residues. J gave up 13 bases and V 1 base, and 16 bases lay outside the gene matches. The CDR3 DNA reads TGCGCCAGCAGCCAAGGTCGATACCGGGACAGGGATATGGTTTTCTTT. It encodes CASSQGRYRDRDMVFF.

This chain joins TRBV20-1 and TRBJ1-5, with 9 bases aligning to TRBD1. The germline gives CDR1 DFQATT, CDR2 SNEGSKA (reference sequence). There are 15 residues in the CDR3. The V gene end was trimmed by 3 bases and the J gene end by 2 bases; junction bases not matched to a gene: 5. CDR3 sequence: CSASQDRGGNQPQHF. CDR3 DNA sequence: TGCAGTGCTAGTCAGGACAGGGGAGGCAATCAGCCCCAGCATTTT.

V is TRBV6-2 or TRBV6-3 and J is TRBJ1-1, with TRBD1 matching 9 bases. CDR3 length: 16 amino acids. V trimming: 6 bases; J trimming: 5 bases; junction bases outside the gene matches: 13. CDR1 MNHEY and CDR2 SVGEGT come from the germline V gene. For the CDR3, the DNA is TGTGCCAGCAGCCCTAACCCGGGACAGGGCCGTACTGAAGCTTTCTTT. Its translation: CASSPNPGQGRTEAFF.

This clone has more than one count but fewer than ten. The rearrangement joins TRBV28 to TRBJ2-5, with TRBD2 matching 8 bases. The CDR3 is 14 amino acids. Germline V lookup: CDR1 MDHEN, CDR2 SYDVKM. V was pared by 4 bases and J by 2 bases, with 3 bases of the junction left unmatched. The CDR3 coding sequence is TGTGCCAGCAGTTCGGGACTAGTACAAGAGACCCAGTACTTC. This codes for CASSSGLVQETQYF.

The J gene is TRBJ1-5, the V gene TRBV30, with 10 bases that match TRBD1. CDR1 is GTSNPN, CDR2 SVGIG, per germline (reference sequence). The V gene end was trimmed by 0 bases and the J gene end by 7 bases; junction bases not matched to a gene: 6. This CDR3 is 15 amino acids long. CDR3 in DNA: TGTGCCTGGAGTGTACGGGACAGGGGTGGACAGCCCCAGCATTTT. Protein sequence: CAWSVRDRGGQPQHF.

CDR3 region: CASSINQISNQPQHF. CDR3 nucleotide sequence: TGTGCCAGTAGTATTAACCAGATTAGCAATCAGCCCCAGCATTTT. The rearrangement links TRBV19 to TRBJ1-5; no definite D call. Trimming pared 3 bases from V and 0 bases from J, leaving 9 bases between. There are 15 residues in the CDR3. Germline-derived CDR1 and CDR2 are LNHDA and SQIVND (reference sequence).

The chain recombines TRBV12-3 or TRBV12-4 with TRBJ1-3; no clear D. The CDR3 extends over 12 amino acids. Trimming removed 2 bases at V and 4 bases at J, with 3 bases between. This chain's CDR3 is CASSLLGNTIYF. The CDR3 nucleotides are TGTGCCAGCAGTTTATTAGGAAACACCATATATTTT.

This rearrangement joins TRBV6-5 to TRBJ1-2, with 9 bases aligning to TRBD1. J lost 5 bases, V lost 11 bases, and 3 bases had no gene match. The length of the CDR3 is 11 residues. Germline values: CDR1 MNHEY, CDR2 SVGAGI. Here the CDR3 DNA reads TGTGCCTCCGGGACAGGGTATGGCTACACCTTC. The encoded protein is CASGTGYGYTF.

The chain recombines TRBV6-5 with TRBJ2-7, with D tentatively TRBD2 (7 bases). V lost 4 bases, J lost 4 bases, and 14 bases lay in between. The CDR3 runs to 14 residues. Germline CDR1 reads MNHEY; CDR2 reads SVGAGI. The CDR3 region is CASSLGGGGYEQYF. In DNA, the CDR3 is TGTGCCAGCAGTTTGGGCGGGGGCGGATACGAGCAGTACTTC.

The chain uses TRBV12-3 or TRBV12-4 and TRBJ1-2; possible D gene TRBD1, 5 bases. The CDR3 is 12 residues long. V was shortened by 6 bases and J by 12 bases, with 17 bases between the two germline ends. CDR3 loop: CASRGQGGGDTF. The CDR3 nucleotides are TGTGCCAGCAGAGGCCAGGGCGGAGGGGACACCTTC.

This chain links TRBV10-3 with TRBJ2-7; 7 nucleotides align to TRBD1. V trimming: 4 bases; J trimming: 3 bases; junction bases outside the gene matches: 6. CDR1 is ENHRY and CDR2 is SYGVKD in the germline V gene. This CDR3 is built from 14 residues. The CDR3 coding sequence is TGTGCCATCAGTGCTCGACAGGGTGGCTACGAGCAGTACTTC. Translating gives CAISARQGGYEQYF.

The chain carries TRBV19 and TRBJ2-3; D possibly corresponds to TRBD1 (6 bases). Trimming cost V 0 bases and J 5 bases, with 12 bases left between them. Germline V gives CDR1 LNHDA, CDR2 SQIVND (reference sequence). The CDR3 sequence is 15 residues long. The CDR3 sequence is CASSIDQGRVDTQYF. In DNA form, the CDR3 reads TGTGCCAGTAGTATAGATCAGGGGCGGGTAGATACGCAGTATTTT.

This chain uses TRBV5-3 with TRBJ1-2, with TRBD1 identical over 8 bases. TRBV5-3 is an open reading frame, and its role is uncertain. With V trimmed by 2 bases and J by 3 bases, 6 bases remained unmatched. The CDR3 loop spans 15 amino acids. Written as DNA, the CDR3 is TGTGCCAGAAGCTTCTATCAGGGGGCGGACTATGGCTACACCTTC. This codes for CARSFYQGADYGYTF.

The chain uses TRBV15 and TRBJ2-2; D remains unclear. Per germline, CDR1 LNHNV and CDR2 YYDKDF (reference sequence). This CDR3 comprises 14 residues. V lost 0 bases and J lost 4, with 6 bases in between. CDR3 sequence: CATSRDLATGELFF. CDR3 nucleotide sequence: TGTGCCACCAGCAGAGATTTGGCCACCGGGGAGCTGTTTTTT.

This clone was found once. The CDR3 spells CASSFWTGAGNTIYF. The CDR3 DNA is TGTGCCAGCAGCTTCTGGACAGGGGCTGGAAACACCATATATTTT. This chain joins TRBV7-8 and TRBJ1-3; TRBD1 matches 9 bases. With 3 bases clipped from V and 2 bases from J, the junction kept 2 bases outside the gene matches. Germline-derived CDR1 and CDR2 are SGHVS and FQNEAQ. This CDR3 has 15 residues.

The sample holds a few counts of this clone. The chain employs TRBV14 and TRBJ1-2, with no clear D. The germline gives CDR1 SGHDN, CDR2 FVKESK. V lost 3 bases to trimming and J lost 8 bases, with 19 bases between them. The CDR3 loop spans 15 amino acids. The CDR3 sequence is CASSQQRAAVGGYTF. The CDR3 region has the DNA TGTGCCAGCAGCCAGCAGAGGGCGGCGGTGGGGGGCTACACCTTC.

This clone has more than one count but fewer than ten. At the DNA level, this CDR3 is encoded by other sequences in the same sample as well. This chain connects TRBV3-1 (or the pseudogene TRBV3-2) to TRBJ1-2; D is uncertain. CDR1 and CDR2 (germline): LGHDT, YNNKEL (reference sequence). This CDR3 comprises 14 residues. Trimming took 0 bases from V and 2 from J, leaving 7 bases between them. CDR3: CASSQDGGNYGYTF. DNA of the CDR3: TGTGCCAGCAGCCAAGATGGCGGGAACTATGGCTACACCTTC.

This chain joins TRBV11-3 and TRBJ2-3, with 10 bases that match TRBD2. The CDR3 covers 16 residues. The trim removed 5 bases at V and 3 bases at J, leaving 8 bases unmatched. Germline values: CDR1 SGHNT, CDR2 YENEEA. The CDR3 bases are TGTGCCAGCAGCCTCGTAGCGGGAGGCCCTACAGATACGCAGTATTTT. Amino acids: CASSLVAGGPTDTQYF.

This rearrangement joins TRBV6-1 to TRBJ1-2; no definite D call. The CDR3 sequence is 15 residues long. The V end lost 0 bases, the J end lost 2 bases, and 10 bases lay between the germline ends. Germline values: CDR1 MNHNS, CDR2 SASEGT. The CDR3 DNA follows: TGTGCCAGCAGTGAAGCAGGCGGGCGGAACTATGGCTACACCTTC. Protein sequence: CASSEAGGRNYGYTF.

This sequence joins TRBV2 and TRBJ1-3; 8 nucleotides match TRBD1. The trim removed 8 bases at V and 4 bases at J, leaving 7 bases unmatched. Germline-derived CDR1 and CDR2 are SNHLY and FYNNEI. This CDR3 has 14 amino acids. The CDR3 DNA sequence: TGTGCCAGCCGACAGGGGACTACCGGAAACACCATATATTTT. Residues: CASRQGTTGNTIYF.